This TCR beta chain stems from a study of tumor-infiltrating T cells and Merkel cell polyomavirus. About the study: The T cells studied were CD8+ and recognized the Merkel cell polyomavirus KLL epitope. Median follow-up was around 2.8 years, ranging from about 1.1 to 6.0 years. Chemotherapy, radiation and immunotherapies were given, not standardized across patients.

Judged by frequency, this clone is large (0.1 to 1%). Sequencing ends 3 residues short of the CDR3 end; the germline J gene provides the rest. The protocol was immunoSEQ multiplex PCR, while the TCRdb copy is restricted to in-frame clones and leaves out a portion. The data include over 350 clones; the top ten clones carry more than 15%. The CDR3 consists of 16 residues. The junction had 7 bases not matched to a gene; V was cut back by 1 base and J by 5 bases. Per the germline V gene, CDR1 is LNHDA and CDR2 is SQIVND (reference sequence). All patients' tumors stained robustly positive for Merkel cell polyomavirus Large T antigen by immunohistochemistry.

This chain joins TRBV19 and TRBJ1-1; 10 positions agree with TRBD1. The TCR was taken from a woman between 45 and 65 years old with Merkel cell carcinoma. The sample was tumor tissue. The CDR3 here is CASSIAFGQGGTEAFF. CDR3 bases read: TGTGCCAGTAGTATAGCCTTTGGACAGGGGGGTACTGAA.